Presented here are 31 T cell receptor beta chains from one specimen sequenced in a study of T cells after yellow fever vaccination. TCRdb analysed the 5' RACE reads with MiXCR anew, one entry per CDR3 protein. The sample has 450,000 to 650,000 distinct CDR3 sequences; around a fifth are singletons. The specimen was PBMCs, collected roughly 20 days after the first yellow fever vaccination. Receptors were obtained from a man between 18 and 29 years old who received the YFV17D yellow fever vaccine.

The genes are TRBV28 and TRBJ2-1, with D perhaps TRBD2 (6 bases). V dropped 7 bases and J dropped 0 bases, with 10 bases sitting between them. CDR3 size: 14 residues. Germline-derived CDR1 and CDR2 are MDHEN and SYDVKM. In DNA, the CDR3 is TGTGCCAGCAACTGGGACTTCTCCTACAATGAGCAGTTCTTC. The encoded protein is CASNWDFSYNEQFF.

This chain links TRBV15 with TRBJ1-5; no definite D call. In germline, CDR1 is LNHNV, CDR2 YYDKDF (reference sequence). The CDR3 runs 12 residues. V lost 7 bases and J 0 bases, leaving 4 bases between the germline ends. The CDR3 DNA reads TGTGCCACCAAAATTAGCAATCAGCCCCAGCATTTT. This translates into CATKISNQPQHF.

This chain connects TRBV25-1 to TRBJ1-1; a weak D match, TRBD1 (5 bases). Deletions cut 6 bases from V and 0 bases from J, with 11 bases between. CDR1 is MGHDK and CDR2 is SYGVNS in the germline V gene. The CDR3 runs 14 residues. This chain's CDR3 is CASRGTEMNTEAFF. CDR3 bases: TGTGCCAGCAGAGGGACGGAGATGAACACTGAAGCTTTCTTT.

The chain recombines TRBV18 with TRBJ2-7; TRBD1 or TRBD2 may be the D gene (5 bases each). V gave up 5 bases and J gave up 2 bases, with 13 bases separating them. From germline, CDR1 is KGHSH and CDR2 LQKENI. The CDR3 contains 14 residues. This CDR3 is CASSGAEGAYEQYF. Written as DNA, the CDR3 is TGTGCCAGCTCAGGGGCAGAGGGTGCCTACGAGCAGTACTTC.

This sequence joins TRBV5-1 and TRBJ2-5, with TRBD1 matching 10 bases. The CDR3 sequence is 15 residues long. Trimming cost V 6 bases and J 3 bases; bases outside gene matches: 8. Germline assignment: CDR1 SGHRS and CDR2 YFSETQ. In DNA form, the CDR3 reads TGCGCCAGCACCTCTTTGGGGACAGGGGAAGAGACCCAGTACTTC. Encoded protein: CASTSLGTGEETQYF. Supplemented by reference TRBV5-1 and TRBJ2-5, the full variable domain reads KAGVTQTPRYLIKTRGQQVTLSCSPISGHRSVSWYQQTPGQGLQFLFEYFSETQRNKGNFPGRFSGRQFSNSRSEMNVSTLELGDSALYLCASTSLGTGEETQYFGPGTRLLVL.

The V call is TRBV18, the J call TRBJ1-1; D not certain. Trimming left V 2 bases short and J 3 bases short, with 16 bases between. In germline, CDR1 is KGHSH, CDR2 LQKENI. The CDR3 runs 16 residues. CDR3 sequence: CASSPEDRLGDTEAFF. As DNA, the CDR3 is TGTGCCAGCTCACCAGAGGACCGGCTTGGTGACACTGAAGCTTTCTTT. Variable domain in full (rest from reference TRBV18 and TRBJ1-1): NAGVMQNPRHLVRRRGQEARLRCSPMKGHSHVYWYRQLPEEGLKFMVYLQKENIIDESGMPKERFSAEFPKEGPSILRIQQVVRGDSAAYFCASSPEDRLGDTEAFFGQGTRLTVV.

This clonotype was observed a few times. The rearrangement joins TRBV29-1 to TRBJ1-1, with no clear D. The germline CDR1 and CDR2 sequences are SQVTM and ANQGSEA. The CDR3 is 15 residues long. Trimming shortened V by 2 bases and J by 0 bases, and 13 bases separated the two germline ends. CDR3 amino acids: CSVEMGWGMNTEAFF. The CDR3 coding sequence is TGCAGCGTTGAAATGGGGTGGGGAATGAACACTGAAGCTTTCTTT.

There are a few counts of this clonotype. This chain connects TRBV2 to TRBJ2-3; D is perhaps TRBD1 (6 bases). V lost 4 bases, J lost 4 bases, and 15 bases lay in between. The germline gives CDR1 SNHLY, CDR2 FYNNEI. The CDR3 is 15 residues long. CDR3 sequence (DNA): TGTGCCAGCAGTGTTCAGGGGAGAGGTTCAGATACGCAGTATTTT. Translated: CASSVQGRGSDTQYF.

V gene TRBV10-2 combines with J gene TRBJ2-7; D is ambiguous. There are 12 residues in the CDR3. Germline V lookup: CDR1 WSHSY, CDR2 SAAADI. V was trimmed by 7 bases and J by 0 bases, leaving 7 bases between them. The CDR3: CASIGGSYEQYF. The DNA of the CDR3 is TGCGCCAGCATCGGCGGCTCCTACGAGCAGTACTTC.

The CDR3 is CASSLDPAGISTDTQYF. The CDR3 DNA reads as TGCGCCAGCAGCTTGGATCCGGCGGGGATTAGCACAGATACGCAGTATTTT. This chain connects TRBV5-1 to TRBJ2-3, with a tentative D call TRBD2 (6 bases). The CDR3 consists of 17 residues. The V gene lost 0 bases and the J gene lost 0 bases, with 14 bases spanning the gap. Germline V CDR1 and CDR2: SGHRS, YFSETQ.

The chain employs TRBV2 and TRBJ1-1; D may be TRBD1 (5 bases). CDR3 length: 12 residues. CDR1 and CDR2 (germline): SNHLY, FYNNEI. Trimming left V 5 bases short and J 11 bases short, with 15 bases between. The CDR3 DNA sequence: TGTGCCAGCAGTCGCCGGGACTGGGAGGCTTTCTTT. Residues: CASSRRDWEAFF.

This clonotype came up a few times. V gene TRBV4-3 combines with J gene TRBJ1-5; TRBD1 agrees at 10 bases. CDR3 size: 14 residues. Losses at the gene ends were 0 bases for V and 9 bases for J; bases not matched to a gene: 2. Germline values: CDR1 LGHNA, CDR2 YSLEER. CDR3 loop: CASSQETGGRPQHF. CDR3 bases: TGCGCCAGCAGCCAAGAGACAGGGGGCCGGCCCCAGCATTTT.

CDR3 coding DNA: TGCAGTGCTAGTAGACCGCTCCACCAGGCTTTCTTT. Amino acid sequence: CSASRPLHQAFF. The chain uses TRBV20-1 and TRBJ1-1; D is unclear. Germline assignment: CDR1 DFQATT and CDR2 SNEGSKA (reference sequence). The CDR3 is 12 residues long. V was pared by 3 bases and J by 11 bases, with 16 bases between.

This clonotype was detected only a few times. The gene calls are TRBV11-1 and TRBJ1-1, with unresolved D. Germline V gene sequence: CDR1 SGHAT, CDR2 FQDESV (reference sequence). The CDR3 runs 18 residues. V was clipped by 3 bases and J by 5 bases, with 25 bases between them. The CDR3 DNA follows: TGTGCCAGCAGCTTCCCCCGAAATATGGACGGCCGAGCAACTGAAGCTTTCTTT. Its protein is CASSFPRNMDGRATEAFF.

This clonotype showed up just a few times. CDR3 residues: CASSYLILDGYTF. The CDR3 region has the DNA TGTGCCAGCAGTTACTTAATCCTGGATGGCTACACCTTC. The rearrangement links TRBV6-6 to TRBJ1-2; D is ambiguous. This CDR3 has 13 residues. CDR1 MNHNY and CDR2 SVGAGI come from the germline V gene (reference sequence). The ends were cut back, 1 base at V and 6 bases at J, with 9 bases in the middle.

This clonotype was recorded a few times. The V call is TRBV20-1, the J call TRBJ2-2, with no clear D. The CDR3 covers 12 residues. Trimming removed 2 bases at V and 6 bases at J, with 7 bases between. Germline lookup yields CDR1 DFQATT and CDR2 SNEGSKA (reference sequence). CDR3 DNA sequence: TGCAGTGCTAGACGCGTGCCCGGGGAGCTGTTTTTT. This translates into CSARRVPGELFF.

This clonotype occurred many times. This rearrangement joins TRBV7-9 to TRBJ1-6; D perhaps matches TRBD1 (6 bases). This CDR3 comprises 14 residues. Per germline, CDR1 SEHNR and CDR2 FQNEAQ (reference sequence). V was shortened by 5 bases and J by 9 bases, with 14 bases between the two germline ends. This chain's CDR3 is CASSPDRMGSPLHF. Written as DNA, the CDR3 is TGTGCCAGCAGCCCAGACAGGATGGGTTCACCCCTCCACTTT.

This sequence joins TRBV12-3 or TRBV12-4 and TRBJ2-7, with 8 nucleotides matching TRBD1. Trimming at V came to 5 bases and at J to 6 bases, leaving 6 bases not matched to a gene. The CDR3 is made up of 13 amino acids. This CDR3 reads CASSGTGYSEQYF. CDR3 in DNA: TGTGCCAGCAGTGGGACAGGATACTCCGAGCAGTACTTC.

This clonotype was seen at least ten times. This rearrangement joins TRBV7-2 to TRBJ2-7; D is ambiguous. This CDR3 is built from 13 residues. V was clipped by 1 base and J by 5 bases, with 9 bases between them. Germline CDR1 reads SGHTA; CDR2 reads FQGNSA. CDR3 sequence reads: CASSLGLVNEQYF. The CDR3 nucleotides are TGTGCCAGCAGCTTAGGGTTAGTGAACGAGCAGTACTTC.

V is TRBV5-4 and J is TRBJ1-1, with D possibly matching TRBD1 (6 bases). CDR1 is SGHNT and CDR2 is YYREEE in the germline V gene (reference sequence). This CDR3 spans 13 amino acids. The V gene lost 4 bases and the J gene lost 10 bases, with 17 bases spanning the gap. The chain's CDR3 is CASSPRTADLAFF. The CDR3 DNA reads TGTGCCAGCAGCCCAAGGACAGCGGATCTAGCTTTCTTT.

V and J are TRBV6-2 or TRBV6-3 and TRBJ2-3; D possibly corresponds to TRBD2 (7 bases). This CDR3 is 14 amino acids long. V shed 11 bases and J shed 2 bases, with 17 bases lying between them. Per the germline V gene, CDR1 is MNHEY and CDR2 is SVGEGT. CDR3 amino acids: CAALGGAATDTQYF. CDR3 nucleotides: TGTGCCGCCCTAGGGGGGGCAGCCACAGATACGCAGTATTTT.

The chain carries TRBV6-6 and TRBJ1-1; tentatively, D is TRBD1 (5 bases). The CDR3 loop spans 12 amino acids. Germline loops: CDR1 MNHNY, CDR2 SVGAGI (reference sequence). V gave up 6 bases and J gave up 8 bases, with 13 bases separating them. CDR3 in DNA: TGTGCCAGCAGCCAGGGTACCGGGGAAGCTTTCTTT. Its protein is CASSQGTGEAFF.

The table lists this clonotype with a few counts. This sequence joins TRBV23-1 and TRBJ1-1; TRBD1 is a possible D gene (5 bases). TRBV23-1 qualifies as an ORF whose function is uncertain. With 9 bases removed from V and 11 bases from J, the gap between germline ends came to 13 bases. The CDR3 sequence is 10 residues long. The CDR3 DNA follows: TGCGCCAGACTCGGGGGGATGGCTTTCTTT. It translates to CARLGGMAFF.

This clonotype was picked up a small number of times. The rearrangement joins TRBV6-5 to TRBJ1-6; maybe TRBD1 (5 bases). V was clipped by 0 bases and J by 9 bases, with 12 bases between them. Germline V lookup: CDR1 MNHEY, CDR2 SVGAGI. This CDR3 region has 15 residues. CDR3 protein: CASSYSGQGASPLHF. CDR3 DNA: TGTGCCAGCAGTTACTCTGGGCAGGGAGCTTCACCCCTCCACTTT.

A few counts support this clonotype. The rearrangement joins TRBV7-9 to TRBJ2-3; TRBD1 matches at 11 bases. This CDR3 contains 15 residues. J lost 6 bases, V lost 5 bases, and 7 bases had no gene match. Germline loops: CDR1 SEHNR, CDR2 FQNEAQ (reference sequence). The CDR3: CASSLPGQGDDTQYF. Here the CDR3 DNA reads TGTGCCAGCAGCCTCCCGGGACAGGGGGATGATACGCAGTATTTT. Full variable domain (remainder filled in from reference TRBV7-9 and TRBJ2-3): DTGVSQNPRHKITKRGQNVTFRCDPISEHNRLYWYRQTLGQGPEFLTYFQNEAQLEKSRLLSDRFSAERPKGSFSTLEIQRTEQGDSAMYLCASSLPGQGDDTQYFGPGTRLTVL.

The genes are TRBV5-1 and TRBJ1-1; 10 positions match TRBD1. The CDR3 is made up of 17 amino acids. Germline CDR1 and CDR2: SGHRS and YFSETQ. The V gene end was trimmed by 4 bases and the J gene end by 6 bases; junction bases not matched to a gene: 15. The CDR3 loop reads CASSPEGTGASSAEAFF. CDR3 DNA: TGCGCCAGCAGCCCGGAGGGGACAGGGGCCTCGTCGGCTGAAGCTTTCTTT. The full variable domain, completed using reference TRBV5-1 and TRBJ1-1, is KAGVTQTPRYLIKTRGQQVTLSCSPISGHRSVSWYQQTPGQGLQFLFEYFSETQRNKGNFPGRFSGRQFSNSRSEMNVSTLELGDSALYLCASSPEGTGASSAEAFFGQGTRLTVV.

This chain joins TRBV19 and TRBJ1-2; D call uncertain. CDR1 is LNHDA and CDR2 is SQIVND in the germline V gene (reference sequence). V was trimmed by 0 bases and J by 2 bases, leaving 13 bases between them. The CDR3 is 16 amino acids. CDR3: CASSIDSLGANYGYTF. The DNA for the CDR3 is TGTGCCAGTAGTATAGATTCGCTGGGCGCGAACTATGGCTACACCTTC.

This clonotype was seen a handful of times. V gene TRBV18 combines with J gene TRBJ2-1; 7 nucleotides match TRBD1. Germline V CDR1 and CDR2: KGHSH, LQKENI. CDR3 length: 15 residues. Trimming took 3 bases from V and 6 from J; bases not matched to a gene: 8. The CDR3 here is CASSPRGQASNEQFF. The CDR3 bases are TGTGCCAGCTCACCGCGCGGACAGGCCTCCAATGAGCAGTTCTTC.

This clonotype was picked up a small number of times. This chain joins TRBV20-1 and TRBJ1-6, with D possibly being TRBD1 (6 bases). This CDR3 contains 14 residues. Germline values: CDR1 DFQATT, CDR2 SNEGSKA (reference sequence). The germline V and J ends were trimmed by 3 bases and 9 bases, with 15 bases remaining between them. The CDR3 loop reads CSASPGGGGSPLHF. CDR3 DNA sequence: TGCAGTGCTAGTCCCGGGGGCGGCGGTTCACCCCTCCACTTT.

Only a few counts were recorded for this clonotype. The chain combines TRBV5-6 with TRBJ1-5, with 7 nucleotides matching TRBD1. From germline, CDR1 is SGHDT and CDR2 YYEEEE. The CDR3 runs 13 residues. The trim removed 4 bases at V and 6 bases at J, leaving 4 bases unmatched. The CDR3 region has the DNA TGTGCCAGCAGCATTAACAGGGGTCAGCCCCAGCATTTT. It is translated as CASSINRGQPQHF.

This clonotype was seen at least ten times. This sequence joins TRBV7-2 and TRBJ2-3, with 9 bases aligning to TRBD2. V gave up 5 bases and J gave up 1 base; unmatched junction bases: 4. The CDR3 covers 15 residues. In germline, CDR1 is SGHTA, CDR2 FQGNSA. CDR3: CASSRRTSGTDTQYF. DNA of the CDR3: TGTGCCAGCAGCCGACGGACTAGCGGCACAGATACGCAGTATTTT.